This T cell receptor beta chain came from a study of long-term antiretroviral therapy in people with HIV. Germline V gene data show CDR1 as MNHNS and CDR2 as SASEGT. The J segment lost 0 bases and the V segment lost 1 base, leaving 2 bases of the junction unmatched. This CDR3 has 17 residues. The authors ran the immunoSEQ assay, v3.0, at survey level. Data came from immunoSEQ multiplex PCR; TCRdb stores just in-frame clones and leaves some out. The sample shows approximately 20,000 clones, approximately 84% of them seen only once. This material consisted of unsorted PBMCs, taken 0.5 years after starting antiretroviral therapy. This chain links TRBV6-1 with TRBJ2-7; 14 bases map to TRBD2. The sequence was collected from a man aged 18 to 29 with HIV. The CDR3 coding sequence is TGTGCCAGCAGTGAAGGACTAGCGGGGGGGCCCTCCTACGAGCAGTACTTC. Translating gives CASSEGLAGGPSYEQYF.